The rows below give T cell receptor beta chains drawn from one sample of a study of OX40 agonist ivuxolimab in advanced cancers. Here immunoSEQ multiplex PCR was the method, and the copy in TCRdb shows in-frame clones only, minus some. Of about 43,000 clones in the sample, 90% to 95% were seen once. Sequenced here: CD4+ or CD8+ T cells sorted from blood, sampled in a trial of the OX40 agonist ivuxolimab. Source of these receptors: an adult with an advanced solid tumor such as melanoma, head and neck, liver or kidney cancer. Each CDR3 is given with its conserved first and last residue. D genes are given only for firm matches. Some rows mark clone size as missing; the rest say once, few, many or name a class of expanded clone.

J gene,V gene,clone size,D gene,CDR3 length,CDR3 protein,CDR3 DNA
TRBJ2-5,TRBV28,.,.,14,CASRTPQGQETQYF,TGTGCCAGCAGAACCCCCCAGGGCCAAGAGACCCAGTACTTC
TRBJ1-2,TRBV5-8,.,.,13,CASSSGPPYGYTF,TGTGCCAGCAGCTCCGGGCCGCCCTATGGCTACACCTTC
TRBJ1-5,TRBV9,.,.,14,CASSVGATPGPQHF,TGTGCCAGCAGCGTAGGGGCAACTCCTGGGCCCCAGCATTTT
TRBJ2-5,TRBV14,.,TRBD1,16,CASSPGDSYLGETQYF,TGTGCCAGCAGCCCCGGGGACAGCTACTTAGGAGAGACCCAGTACTTC
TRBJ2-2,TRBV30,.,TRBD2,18,CAWSVPSGRVQGTGELFF,TGTGCCTGGAGTGTACCTAGCGGGAGAGTTCAGGGCACCGGGGAGCTGTTTTTT
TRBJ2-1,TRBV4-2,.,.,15,CASSQSDTGTNEQFF,TGTGCCAGCAGCCAATCCGACACCGGAACGAATGAGCAGTTCTTC
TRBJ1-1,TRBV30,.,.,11,CAWSVIGDAFF,TGTGCCTGGAGTGTCATAGGGGATGCTTTCTTT
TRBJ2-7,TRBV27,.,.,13,CASSFPGSYEQYF,TGTGCCAGCAGTTTCCCGGGTTCCTACGAGCAGTACTTC
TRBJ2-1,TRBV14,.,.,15,CASSPRRGMHNEQFF,TGTGCCAGCAGCCCTCGTAGGGGTATGCACAATGAGCAGTTCTTC
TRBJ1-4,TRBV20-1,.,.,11,CSASDGEKLFF,TGCAGTGCTAGTGACGGCGAAAAACTGTTTTTT
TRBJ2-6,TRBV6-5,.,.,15,CASSYPGDGANVLTF,TGTGCCAGCAGTTACCCAGGGGACGGGGCCAACGTCCTGACTTTC
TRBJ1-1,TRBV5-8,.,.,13,CASSPGGFTEAFF,TGTGCCAGCAGCCCTGGGGGATTCACTGAAGCTTTCTTT
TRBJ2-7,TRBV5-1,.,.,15,CASSLGRGHSYEQYF,TGCGCCAGCAGCTTGGGGCGGGGGCACTCCTACGAGCAGTACTTC
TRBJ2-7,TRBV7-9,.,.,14,CASSLARVGTEQYF,TGTGCCAGCAGCTTAGCGCGGGTAGGGACCGAGCAGTACTTC
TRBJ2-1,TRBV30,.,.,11,CAWIAYNEQFF,TGTGCCTGGATTGCCTACAATGAGCAGTTCTTC
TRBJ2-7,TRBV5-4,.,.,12,CASSSDSYEQYF,TGTGCCAGCAGCTCGGATTCCTACGAGCAGTACTTC
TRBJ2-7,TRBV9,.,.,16,CASSAARVPGKYEQYF,TGTGCCAGCAGCGCAGCTCGGGTCCCGGGGAAATACGAGCAGTACTTC
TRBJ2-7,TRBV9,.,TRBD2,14,CASSVATSGYEQYF,TGTGCCAGCAGCGTAGCTACTAGCGGCTACGAGCAGTACTTC
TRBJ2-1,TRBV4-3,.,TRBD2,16,CASSPGLALNSNEQFF,TGCGCCAGCAGCCCAGGACTAGCTTTGAATTCGAATGAGCAGTTCTTC
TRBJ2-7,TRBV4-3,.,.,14,CASSQGTENYEQYF,TGCGCCAGCAGCCAAGGGACGGAGAACTACGAGCAGTACTTC
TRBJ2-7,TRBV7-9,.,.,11,CASSPDYEQYF,TGTGCCAGCAGTCCCGACTACGAGCAGTACTTC
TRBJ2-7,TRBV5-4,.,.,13,CASSLAGNYEQYF,TGTGCCAGCAGCTTGGCTGGAAACTACGAGCAGTACTTC
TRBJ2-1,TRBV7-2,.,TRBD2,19,CASSLVGLAGRGPYNEQFF,TGTGCCAGCAGCTTAGTGGGCCTAGCGGGAAGGGGGCCATACAATGAGCAGTTCTTC
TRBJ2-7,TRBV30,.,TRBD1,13,CAWSFDRGYEQYF,TGTGCCTGGAGTTTTGACAGGGGCTACGAGCAGTACTTC
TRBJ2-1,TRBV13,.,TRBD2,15,CASSSPGLAVLEQFF,TGTGCCAGCAGCTCACCGGGACTAGCGGTCCTGGAGCAGTTCTTC
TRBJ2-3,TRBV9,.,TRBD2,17,CASSVGLAGGSTDTQYF,TGTGCCAGCAGCGTCGGACTAGCGGGAGGGAGCACAGATACGCAGTATTTT
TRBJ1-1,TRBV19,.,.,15,CASTPFGDGETEAFF,TGTGCCAGTACCCCCTTCGGGGATGGGGAGACTGAAGCTTTCTTT
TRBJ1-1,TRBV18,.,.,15,CASSPVRGMNTEAFF,TGTGCCAGCTCACCGGTCAGGGGCATGAACACTGAAGCTTTCTTT
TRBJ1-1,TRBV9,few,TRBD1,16,CASSAMGDRIDTEAFF,TGTGCCAGCAGCGCGATGGGGGACAGAATCGACACTGAAGCTTTCTTT
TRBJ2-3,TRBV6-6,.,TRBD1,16,CASSYTGGPSTDTQYF,TGTGCCAGCAGTTATACAGGGGGGCCTAGCACAGATACGCAGTATTTT
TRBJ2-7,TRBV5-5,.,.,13,CASSLNRFYEQYF,TGTGCCAGCAGCTTGAACAGGTTCTACGAGCAGTACTTC
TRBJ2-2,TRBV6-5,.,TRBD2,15,CASSSPGRGAGELFF,TGTGCCAGCAGTTCTCCAGGGAGGGGCGCCGGGGAGCTGTTTTTT
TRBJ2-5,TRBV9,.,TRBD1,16,CASSVLHGQGIETQYF,TGTGCCAGCAGCGTACTTCATGGACAGGGTATAGAGACCCAGTACTTC
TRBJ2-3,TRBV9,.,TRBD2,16,CASSVRGLAGADTQYF,TGTGCCAGCAGCGTACGGGGACTAGCGGGAGCAGATACGCAGTATTTT
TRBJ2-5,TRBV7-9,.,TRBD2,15,CASSGLAGGGETQYF,TGTGCCAGCAGCGGCCTAGCGGGAGGAGGAGAGACCCAGTACTTC
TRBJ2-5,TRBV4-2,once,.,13,CASSQDPFETQYF,TGTGCCAGCAGCCAAGATCCTTTCGAGACCCAGTACTTC
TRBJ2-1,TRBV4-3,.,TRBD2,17,CASSQDMREGPYNEQFF,TGCGCCAGCAGCCAAGATATGCGGGAGGGCCCCTACAATGAGCAGTTCTTC
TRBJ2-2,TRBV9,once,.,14,CASSHGLAAGELFF,TGTGCCAGCAGCCACGGCCTAGCCGCTGGGGAGCTGTTTTTT
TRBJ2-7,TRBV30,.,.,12,CAWTAGSYEQYF,TGTGCCTGGACGGCAGGGAGCTACGAGCAGTACTTC
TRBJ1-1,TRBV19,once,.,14,CASSMAGWDTEAFF,TGTGCCAGTAGTATGGCAGGGTGGGACACTGAAGCTTTCTTT
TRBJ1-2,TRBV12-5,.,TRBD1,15,CASGTGQGPNYGYTF,TGTGCTAGTGGTACAGGACAGGGGCCGAACTATGGCTACACCTTC
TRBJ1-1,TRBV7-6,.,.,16,CASSLSIGVEDTEAFF,TGTGCCAGCAGCTTAAGTATAGGGGTGGAGGACACTGAAGCTTTCTTT
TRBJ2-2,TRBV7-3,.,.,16,CASSLDPPGHTGELFF,TGTGCCAGCAGCCTGGACCCCCCTGGCCACACCGGGGAGCTGTTTTTT
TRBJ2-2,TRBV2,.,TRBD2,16,CASSTGTSMNTGELFF,TGTGCCAGCAGTACAGGGACTAGCATGAACACCGGGGAGCTGTTTTTT
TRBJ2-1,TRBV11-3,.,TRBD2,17,CASSLGGGVVGYNEQFF,TGTGCCAGCAGCTTAGGGGGGGGAGTGGTAGGATACAATGAGCAGTTCTTC
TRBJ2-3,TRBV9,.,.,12,CAPSSSQDTQYF,TGTGCCCCCTCGTCAAGCCAGGATACGCAGTATTTT
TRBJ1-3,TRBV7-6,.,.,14,CASSLTRGGNTIYF,TGTGCCAGCAGCTTAACAAGGGGCGGAAACACCATATATTTT
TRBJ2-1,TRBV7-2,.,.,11,CASSLLNEQFF,TGTGCCAGCAGCCTCCTCAATGAGCAGTTCTTC